This T cell receptor (beta chain) was captured in a study of cytomegalovirus exposure and HLA in healthy donors. Study-level findings and limits: That first-cohort TCR clusters tended to co-occur in the 120 or so validation repertoires was found in a later analysis. Reports showed the classifier diagnosing cytomegalovirus status with high specificity and sensitivity. In vitro, a few CMV-associated chains proved specific for CMV antigens.

Notes on this clone: Its target is unknown.

Using immunoSEQ multiplex PCR, the repertoire was profiled, and TCRdb retains in-frame clones only, with some absent. The sample includes over 85,000 clones, 88% seen only once; the top ten take roughly 1.4%. The sample consisted of PBMCs. This receptor was taken from a woman in her 30s in good health and CMV-seropositive.

The CDR3 region has the DNA TGTGCCAGTAGTATGGCGACAGGGGCCAATCAGCCCCAGCATTTT. This gives the protein CASSMATGANQPQHF. The V gene is TRBV19, the J gene TRBJ1-5; 8 bases match TRBD1. V dropped 3 bases and J dropped 3; count of bases not matched to a gene: 4. Germline CDR1 LNHDA, CDR2 SQIVND (reference sequence). The CDR3 runs to 15 residues.